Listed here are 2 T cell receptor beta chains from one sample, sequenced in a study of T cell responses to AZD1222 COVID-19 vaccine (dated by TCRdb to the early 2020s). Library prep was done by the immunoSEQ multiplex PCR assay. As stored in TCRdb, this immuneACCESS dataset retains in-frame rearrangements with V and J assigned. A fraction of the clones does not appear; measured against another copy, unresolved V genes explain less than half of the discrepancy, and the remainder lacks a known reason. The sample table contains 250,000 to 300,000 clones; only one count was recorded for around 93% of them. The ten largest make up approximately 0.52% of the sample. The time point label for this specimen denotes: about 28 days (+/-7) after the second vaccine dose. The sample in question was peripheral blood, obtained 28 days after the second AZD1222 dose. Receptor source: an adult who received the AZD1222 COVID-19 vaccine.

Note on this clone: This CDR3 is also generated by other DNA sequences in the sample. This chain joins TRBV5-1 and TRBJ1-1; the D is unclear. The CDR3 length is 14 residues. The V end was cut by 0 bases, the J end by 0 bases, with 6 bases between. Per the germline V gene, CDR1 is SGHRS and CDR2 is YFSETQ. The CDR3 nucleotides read TGCGCCAGCAGCTTGGGAGGGATGAACACTGAAGCTTTCTTT. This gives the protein CASSLGGMNTEAFF.

The CDR3 protein is CASSVTGGGLTGELFF. CDR3 nucleotides: TGTGCCAGCAGCGTTACAGGGGGCGGGTTGACCGGGGAGCTGTTTTTT. J is TRBJ2-2 and V is TRBV5-4, with 9 positions matching TRBD1. Trimming at V came to 4 bases and at J to 5 bases, leaving 9 bases not matched to a gene. There are 16 residues in the CDR3. Germline-derived CDR1 and CDR2 are SGHNT and YYREEE (reference sequence).